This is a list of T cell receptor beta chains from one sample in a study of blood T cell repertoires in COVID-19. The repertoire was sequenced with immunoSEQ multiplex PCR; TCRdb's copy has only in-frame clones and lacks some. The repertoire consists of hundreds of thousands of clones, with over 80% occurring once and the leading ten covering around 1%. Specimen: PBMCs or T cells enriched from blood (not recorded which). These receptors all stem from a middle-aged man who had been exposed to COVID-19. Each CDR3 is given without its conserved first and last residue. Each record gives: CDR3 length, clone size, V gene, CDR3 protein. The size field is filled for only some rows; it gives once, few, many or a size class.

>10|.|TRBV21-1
ASSRGNYGYT
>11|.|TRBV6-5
ASSFIRDTEAF
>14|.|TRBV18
ASSPPGGGAKNIQY
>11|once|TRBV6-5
ASRRGFEETQY
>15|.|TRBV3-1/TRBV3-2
ASSQAPAGELYNEQF
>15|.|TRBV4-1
ASSQDPGGLSTDTQY
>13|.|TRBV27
ASSNAGVGTYEQY
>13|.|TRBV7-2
ASSWTVSRRTEAF
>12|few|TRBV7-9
ASSLEGGDQPQH
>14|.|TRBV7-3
ASSPRGTSITGELF
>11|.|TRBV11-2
ASSLRGEGIQY
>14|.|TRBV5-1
ASSLAGTASINEQF
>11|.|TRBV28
ASSLKLTDTQY
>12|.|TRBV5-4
ASSKGQGRYEQY
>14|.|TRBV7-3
ASSPVGGGAADTQY
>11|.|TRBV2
ASFSQGSYGYT
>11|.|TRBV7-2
ASSLGTGGKQF
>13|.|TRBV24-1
ATSEVRLAGDTQY
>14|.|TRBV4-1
ASSPNRGLASDEQF
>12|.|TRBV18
ASSEYGTATEAF
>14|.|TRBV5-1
ASSFGGGVTYNEQF
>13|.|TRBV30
AWSGGHGSNQPQH
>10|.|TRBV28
ASSMRGTEQF
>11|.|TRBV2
ASGRFSNQPQH
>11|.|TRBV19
ASSIDLDQPQH
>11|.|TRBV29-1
SVDATGNTEAF
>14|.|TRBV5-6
ASSLMEGASDSPLH
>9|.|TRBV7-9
ASSVNNEQF